These T cell receptor beta chains were read from a single sample in a study of T cell clonotyping in hematopoietic cell transplantation. Some clones are missing from TCRdb's copy, which holds only in-frame ones; the method was immunoSEQ multiplex PCR. Of 25,000 or so clones in the sample, roughly three quarters were seen once. This specimen was peripheral blood mononuclear cells, taken before stem cell transplant. The receptor set was obtained from a man in his fifties or sixties with myelodysplastic syndrome. Some clones in this sample may be carry-over from other donors' samples. CDR3s include the opening cysteine and the closing phenylalanine or tryptophan. Fields, in order: J gene, D gene, clone size, V gene, CDR3 protein, CDR3 DNA. The D gene is left open where the match is weak. A row's size may be missing; if present it is once, few, many or a size class.

j_call: TRBJ2-3; d_call: TRBD2; clone_size: -; v_call: TRBV4-3; cdr3_aa: CASSQDFHSGIAYTQYF; cdr3_nt: TGCGCCAGCAGCCAGGATTTTCATAGCGGGATTGCCTATACGCAGTATTTT
j_call: TRBJ2-7; d_call: -; clone_size: -; v_call: TRBV6-5; cdr3_aa: CASRKDSYEQYF; cdr3_nt: TGTGCCAGCAGAAAGGACTCCTACGAGCAGTACTTC
j_call: TRBJ2-7; d_call: -; clone_size: few; v_call: TRBV4-1; cdr3_aa: CASSQESAIRVEQYF; cdr3_nt: TGCGCCAGCAGCCAAGAAAGCGCTATACGAGTTGAGCAGTACTTC
j_call: TRBJ2-1; d_call: TRBD2; clone_size: -; v_call: TRBV30; cdr3_aa: CAWSVRGLTSGRAPNEQFF; cdr3_nt: TGTGCCTGGAGTGTACGGGGTTTGACTAGCGGGAGGGCCCCCAATGAGCAGTTCTTC
j_call: TRBJ2-7; d_call: TRBD1; clone_size: -; v_call: TRBV28; cdr3_aa: CASSTGVASDEQYF; cdr3_nt: TGTGCCAGCAGTACAGGGGTGGCGTCCGACGAGCAGTACTTC
j_call: TRBJ1-4; d_call: TRBD1; clone_size: -; v_call: TRBV19; cdr3_aa: CASRGAGGSEKLFF; cdr3_nt: TGTGCCAGTAGGGGGGCAGGGGGAAGTGAAAAACTGTTTTTT
j_call: TRBJ1-3; d_call: -; clone_size: -; v_call: TRBV6-1; cdr3_aa: CASGTAGNTIYF; cdr3_nt: TGTGCCAGCGGGACGGCTGGAAACACCATATATTTT
j_call: TRBJ2-7; d_call: -; clone_size: -; v_call: TRBV6-1; cdr3_aa: CASRRERTGGYEQYF; cdr3_nt: TGTGCCAGCAGAAGGGAAAGGACCGGAGGCTACGAGCAGTACTTC
j_call: TRBJ1-1; d_call: TRBD1; clone_size: -; v_call: TRBV6-5; cdr3_aa: CASSYTTDRGAFF; cdr3_nt: TGTGCCAGCAGTTACACTACGGACAGGGGAGCTTTCTTT
j_call: TRBJ2-5; d_call: TRBD2; clone_size: -; v_call: TRBV29-1; cdr3_aa: CSVEGSGGTQYF; cdr3_nt: TGCAGCGTTGAAGGCAGCGGGGGAACCCAGTACTTC
j_call: TRBJ2-5; d_call: -; clone_size: -; v_call: TRBV28; cdr3_aa: CASSLEGPETQYF; cdr3_nt: TGTGCCAGCAGTTTGGAGGGTCCAGAGACCCAGTACTTC
j_call: TRBJ1-1; d_call: -; clone_size: -; v_call: TRBV6-5; cdr3_aa: CASRDPNTEAFF; cdr3_nt: TGTGCCAGCAGGGACCCGAACACTGAAGCTTTCTTT
j_call: TRBJ1-5; d_call: -; clone_size: -; v_call: TRBV6-5; cdr3_aa: CASSPGGFHQPQHF; cdr3_nt: TGTGCCAGCAGTCCCGGGGGCTTTCATCAGCCCCAGCATTTT
j_call: TRBJ2-5; d_call: -; clone_size: few; v_call: TRBV30; cdr3_aa: CAWSLGLETQYF; cdr3_nt: TGTGCCTGGAGTTTGGGGTTGGAGACCCAGTACTTC
j_call: TRBJ1-1; d_call: -; clone_size: -; v_call: TRBV30; cdr3_aa: CAWSLAGGAFF; cdr3_nt: TGTGCCTGGTCGCTGGCAGGAGGAGCTTTCTTT
j_call: TRBJ1-5; d_call: -; clone_size: -; v_call: TRBV28; cdr3_aa: CASSSPNDVVSNQPQHF; cdr3_nt: TGTGCCAGCAGTTCCCCTAACGACGTTGTAAGTAATCAGCCCCAGCATTTT
j_call: TRBJ2-7; d_call: -; clone_size: once; v_call: TRBV28; cdr3_aa: CASTFPDGTGAQYF; cdr3_nt: TGTGCCAGCACATTCCCAGACGGGACCGGCGCGCAGTACTTC
j_call: TRBJ1-2; d_call: -; clone_size: -; v_call: TRBV27; cdr3_aa: CASSLAPGGSGYTF; cdr3_nt: TGTGCCAGCAGTCTAGCCCCGGGGGGATCGGGCTACACCTTC
j_call: TRBJ2-1; d_call: -; clone_size: -; v_call: TRBV28; cdr3_aa: CAIRSLGRGTNEQFF; cdr3_nt: TGTGCCATCCGTTCTCTGGGCAGGGGAACGAATGAGCAGTTCTTC
j_call: TRBJ1-2; d_call: TRBD1; clone_size: -; v_call: TRBV30; cdr3_aa: CAWSGGQGVFYGYTF; cdr3_nt: TGTGCCTGGAGTGGCGGACAGGGAGTTTTCTATGGCTACACCTTC
j_call: TRBJ2-2; d_call: -; clone_size: -; v_call: TRBV6-5; cdr3_aa: CASRSNTGSGELFF; cdr3_nt: TGTGCCAGCAGATCCAATACAGGTTCCGGGGAGCTGTTTTTT
j_call: TRBJ1-3; d_call: TRBD1; clone_size: few; v_call: TRBV9; cdr3_aa: CASSVEGATGNTIYF; cdr3_nt: TGTGCCAGCAGCGTAGAGGGGGCTACTGGAAACACCATATATTTT
j_call: TRBJ2-5; d_call: -; clone_size: -; v_call: TRBV30; cdr3_aa: CAWSALATLQETQYF; cdr3_nt: TGTGCCTGGAGTGCCCTAGCGACCCTGCAAGAGACCCAGTACTTC
j_call: TRBJ1-2; d_call: -; clone_size: -; v_call: TRBV28; cdr3_aa: CASSSLQRGGYTF; cdr3_nt: TGTGCCAGCAGTTCCCTCCAGAGGGGTGGCTACACCTTC
j_call: TRBJ2-6; d_call: TRBD1; clone_size: few; v_call: TRBV7-2; cdr3_aa: CASSATGIGVLTF; cdr3_nt: TGTGCCAGCAGCGCGACAGGGATAGGCGTCCTGACTTTC
j_call: TRBJ2-3; d_call: -; clone_size: -; v_call: TRBV29-1; cdr3_aa: CSVEEGGVNTQYF; cdr3_nt: TGCAGCGTTGAAGAAGGGGGAGTAAATACGCAGTATTTT
j_call: TRBJ2-7; d_call: -; clone_size: -; v_call: TRBV2; cdr3_aa: CASQTGTFYEQYF; cdr3_nt: TGTGCCAGCCAGACAGGGACTTTCTACGAGCAGTACTTC
j_call: TRBJ2-7; d_call: TRBD2; clone_size: few; v_call: TRBV29-1; cdr3_aa: CSVESGGRANGEQYF; cdr3_nt: TGCAGCGTTGAAAGCGGCGGGAGGGCAAATGGGGAGCAGTACTTC
j_call: TRBJ2-1; d_call: TRBD2; clone_size: -; v_call: TRBV7-9; cdr3_aa: CASSLTAGGGLQFF; cdr3_nt: TGTGCCAGCAGCCTCACTGCGGGGGGAGGCTTGCAGTTCTTC
j_call: TRBJ2-7; d_call: -; clone_size: few; v_call: TRBV30; cdr3_aa: CAWSVRLASYEQYF; cdr3_nt: TGTGCCTGGAGTGTAAGGCTAGCGAGCTACGAGCAGTACTTC
j_call: TRBJ2-7; d_call: -; clone_size: -; v_call: TRBV6-1; cdr3_aa: CASTQRTGPWEQYF; cdr3_nt: TGTGCCAGCACCCAAAGGACGGGCCCCTGGGAGCAGTACTTC
j_call: TRBJ2-7; d_call: TRBD1; clone_size: few; v_call: TRBV30; cdr3_aa: CAWSAGTGGSYEQYF; cdr3_nt: TGTGCCTGGAGTGCGGGGACAGGGGGCTCCTACGAGCAGTACTTC
j_call: TRBJ2-7; d_call: -; clone_size: -; v_call: TRBV19; cdr3_aa: CASSLSLVYEQYF; cdr3_nt: TGTGCCAGTAGTCTCTCACTAGTATACGAGCAGTACTTC
j_call: TRBJ2-7; d_call: -; clone_size: -; v_call: TRBV28; cdr3_aa: CASSPSDGPSYEQYF; cdr3_nt: TGTGCCAGCAGTCCTTCGGACGGCCCCTCCTACGAGCAGTACTTC
j_call: TRBJ2-2; d_call: -; clone_size: -; v_call: TRBV2; cdr3_aa: CASSEVGEANGELFF; cdr3_nt: TGTGCCAGCAGTGAGGTGGGGGAGGCTAACGGGGAGCTGTTTTTT
j_call: TRBJ2-2; d_call: -; clone_size: -; v_call: TRBV2; cdr3_aa: CASSVTGYSGELFF; cdr3_nt: TGTGCCAGCAGTGTAACAGGGTATTCCGGGGAGCTGTTTTTT
j_call: TRBJ1-2; d_call: -; clone_size: few; v_call: TRBV7-9; cdr3_aa: CASSFAGSSYGYTF; cdr3_nt: TGTGCCAGCAGCTTCGCGGGGTCCTCCTATGGCTACACCTTC
j_call: TRBJ2-7; d_call: TRBD1; clone_size: -; v_call: TRBV28; cdr3_aa: CASGLPGQGTEQYF; cdr3_nt: TGTGCCAGCGGCCTTCCGGGACAGGGTACCGAGCAGTACTTC
j_call: TRBJ1-1; d_call: -; clone_size: -; v_call: TRBV30; cdr3_aa: CAWIGGTEAFF; cdr3_nt: TGTGCCTGGATTGGGGGCACTGAAGCTTTCTTT
j_call: TRBJ2-7; d_call: -; clone_size: -; v_call: TRBV6-5; cdr3_aa: CASSYFPKGSYEQYF; cdr3_nt: TGTGCCAGCAGTTACTTTCCTAAGGGATCCTACGAGCAGTACTTC
j_call: TRBJ1-2; d_call: -; clone_size: -; v_call: TRBV30; cdr3_aa: CAWSGGFNYGYTF; cdr3_nt: TGTGCCTGGAGTGGGGGATTTAACTATGGCTACACCTTC
j_call: TRBJ2-5; d_call: -; clone_size: -; v_call: TRBV7-2; cdr3_aa: CASSQGRETQYF; cdr3_nt: TGTGCCAGCAGCCAGGGTAGGGAGACCCAGTACTTC
j_call: TRBJ1-2; d_call: -; clone_size: -; v_call: TRBV14; cdr3_aa: CASSQAGAYGYTF; cdr3_nt: TGTGCCAGCAGCCAAGCGGGGGCCTATGGCTACACCTTC
j_call: TRBJ2-1; d_call: -; clone_size: -; v_call: TRBV2; cdr3_aa: CASTLSGPYNEQFF; cdr3_nt: TGTGCCAGCACTCTTAGCGGTCCCTACAATGAGCAGTTCTTC
j_call: TRBJ1-1; d_call: TRBD1; clone_size: few; v_call: TRBV27; cdr3_aa: CASRTGSFAEAFF; cdr3_nt: TGTGCCAGCAGGACAGGGTCCTTCGCTGAAGCTTTCTTT
j_call: TRBJ1-4; d_call: -; clone_size: -; v_call: TRBV30; cdr3_aa: CAWSSPEEGARKLFF; cdr3_nt: TGTGCCTGGAGTTCCCCGGAGGAGGGAGCCCGAAAACTGTTTTTT
j_call: TRBJ2-2; d_call: -; clone_size: -; v_call: TRBV6-1; cdr3_aa: CASTPPERDAGELFF; cdr3_nt: TGTGCCAGCACCCCGCCAGAGAGGGACGCCGGGGAGCTGTTTTTT
j_call: TRBJ2-7; d_call: -; clone_size: -; v_call: TRBV30; cdr3_aa: CAWIGGTYEQYF; cdr3_nt: TGTGCCTGGATTGGAGGAACCTACGAGCAGTACTTC
j_call: TRBJ2-5; d_call: -; clone_size: -; v_call: TRBV29-1; cdr3_aa: CSARDSLRQETQYF; cdr3_nt: TGCAGCGCAAGGGACTCCCTGCGGCAAGAGACCCAGTACTTC
j_call: TRBJ2-4; d_call: -; clone_size: -; v_call: TRBV7-7; cdr3_aa: CASSHPVTGRMKTAKNIQYF; cdr3_nt: TGTGCTAGCAGCCACCCGGTGACAGGCCGCATGAAGACAGCCAAAAACATTCAGTACTTC
j_call: TRBJ2-7; d_call: -; clone_size: -; v_call: TRBV5-6; cdr3_aa: CASSLDASQYF; cdr3_nt: TGTGCCAGCAGCTTGGATGCCTCGCAGTACTTC
j_call: TRBJ2-7; d_call: TRBD1; clone_size: -; v_call: TRBV27; cdr3_aa: CASSSPGQGPPYEQYF; cdr3_nt: TGTGCCAGCAGTTCGCCGGGACAGGGTCCCCCCTACGAGCAGTACTTC
j_call: TRBJ1-1; d_call: TRBD1; clone_size: -; v_call: TRBV2; cdr3_aa: CASSVSGRPQAGGPGWAEAFF; cdr3_nt: TGTGCCAGCAGTGTTTCTGGCCGCCCGCAGGCAGGGGGCCCCGGGTGGGCTGAAGCTTTCTTT
j_call: TRBJ1-6; d_call: -; clone_size: -; v_call: TRBV5-1; cdr3_aa: CASTDSAGVDSPLHF; cdr3_nt: TGCGCCAGCACCGACTCGGCTGGGGTCGATTCACCCCTCCACTTT
j_call: TRBJ1-3; d_call: -; clone_size: -; v_call: TRBV25-1; cdr3_aa: CASSEYPKGISGNTIYF; cdr3_nt: TGTGCCAGCAGTGAATACCCTAAGGGCATCTCTGGAAACACCATATATTTT